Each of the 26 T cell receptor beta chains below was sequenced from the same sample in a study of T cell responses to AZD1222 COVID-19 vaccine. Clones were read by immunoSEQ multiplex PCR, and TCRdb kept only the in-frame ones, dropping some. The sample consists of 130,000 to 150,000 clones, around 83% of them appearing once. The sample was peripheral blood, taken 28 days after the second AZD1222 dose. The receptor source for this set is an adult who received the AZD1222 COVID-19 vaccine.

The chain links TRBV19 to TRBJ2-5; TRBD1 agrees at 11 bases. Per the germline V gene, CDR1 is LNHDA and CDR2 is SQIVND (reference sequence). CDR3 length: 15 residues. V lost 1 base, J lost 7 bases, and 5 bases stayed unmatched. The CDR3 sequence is CASSIGTGGWVTQYF. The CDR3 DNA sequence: TGTGCCAGTAGTATAGGGACAGGGGGCTGGGTGACCCAGTACTTC.

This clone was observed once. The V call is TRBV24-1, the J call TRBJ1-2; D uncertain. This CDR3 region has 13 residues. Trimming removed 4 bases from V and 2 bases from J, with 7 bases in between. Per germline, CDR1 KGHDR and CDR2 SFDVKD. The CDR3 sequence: CATSERGNYGYTF. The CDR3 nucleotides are TGTGCCACCAGTGAGCGGGGAAACTATGGCTACACCTTC.

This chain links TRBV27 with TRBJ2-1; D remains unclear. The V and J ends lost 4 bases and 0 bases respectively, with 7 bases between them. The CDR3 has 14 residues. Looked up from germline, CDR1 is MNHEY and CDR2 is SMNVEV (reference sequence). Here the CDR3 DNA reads TGTGCCAGCAGTTCCCTAAGCTCCTACAATGAGCAGTTCTTC. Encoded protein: CASSSLSSYNEQFF.

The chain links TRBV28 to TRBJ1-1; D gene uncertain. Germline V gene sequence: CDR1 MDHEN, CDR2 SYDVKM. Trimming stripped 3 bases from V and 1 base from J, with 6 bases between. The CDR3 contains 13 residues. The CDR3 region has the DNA TGTGCCAGCAGTTTTCTCCGGAACACTGAAGCTTTCTTT. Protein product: CASSFLRNTEAFF.

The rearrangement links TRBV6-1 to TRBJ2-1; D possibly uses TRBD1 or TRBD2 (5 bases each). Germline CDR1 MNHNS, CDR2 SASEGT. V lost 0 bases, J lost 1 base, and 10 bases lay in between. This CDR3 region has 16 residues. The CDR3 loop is CASSEARGPSYNEQFF. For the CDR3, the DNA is TGTGCCAGCAGTGAAGCAAGGGGACCGTCCTACAATGAGCAGTTCTTC.

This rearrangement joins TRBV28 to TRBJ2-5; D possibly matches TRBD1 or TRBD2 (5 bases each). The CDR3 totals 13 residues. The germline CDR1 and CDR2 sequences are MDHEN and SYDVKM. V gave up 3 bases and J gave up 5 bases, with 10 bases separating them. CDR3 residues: CASSLSGTETQYF. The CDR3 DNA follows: TGTGCCAGCAGTTTGTCGGGGACCGAGACCCAGTACTTC.

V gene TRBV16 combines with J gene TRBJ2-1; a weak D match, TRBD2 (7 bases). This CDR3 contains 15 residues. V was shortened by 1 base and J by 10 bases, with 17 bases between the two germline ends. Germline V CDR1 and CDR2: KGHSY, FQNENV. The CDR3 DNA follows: TGTGCCAGCAGCCAATACGCGGGGGCTTCTTCCGAGCAGTTCTTC. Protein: CASSQYAGASSEQFF.

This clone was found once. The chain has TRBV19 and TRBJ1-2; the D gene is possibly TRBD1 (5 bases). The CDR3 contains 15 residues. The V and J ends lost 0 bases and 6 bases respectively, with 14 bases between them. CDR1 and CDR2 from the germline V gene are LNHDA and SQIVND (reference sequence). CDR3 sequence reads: CASSIDTDSYNGYTF. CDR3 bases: TGTGCCAGTAGTATAGATACCGACAGCTACAATGGCTACACCTTC. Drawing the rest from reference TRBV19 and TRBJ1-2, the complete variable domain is DGGITQSPKYLFRKEGQNVTLSCEQNLNHDAMYWYRQDPGQGLRLIYYSQIVNDFQKGDIAEGYSVSREKKESFPLTVTSAQKNPTAFYLCASSIDTDSYNGYTFGSGTRLTVV.

This chain's CDR3 is CASSFGGGNEQFF. In DNA, the CDR3 is TGTGCCAGCAGCTTCGGGGGCGGGAATGAGCAGTTCTTC. The rearrangement links TRBV7-2 to TRBJ2-1; possibly TRBD1 or TRBD2 for D (6 bases each). From germline, CDR1 is SGHTA and CDR2 FQGNSA. The V gene lost 3 bases and the J gene lost 7 bases, with 10 bases spanning the gap. The CDR3 has 13 amino acids.

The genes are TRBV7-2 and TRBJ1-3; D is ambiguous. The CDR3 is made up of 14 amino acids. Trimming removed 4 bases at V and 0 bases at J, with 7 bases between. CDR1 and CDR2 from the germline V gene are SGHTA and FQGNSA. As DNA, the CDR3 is TGTGCCAGCAGCTCGGGAGACTCTGGAAACACCATATATTTT. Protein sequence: CASSSGDSGNTIYF. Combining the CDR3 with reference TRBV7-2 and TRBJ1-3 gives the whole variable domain GAGVSQSPSNKVTEKGKDVELRCDPISGHTALYWYRQSLGQGLEFLIYFQGNSAPDKSGLPSDRFSAERTGGSVSTLTIQRTQQEDSAVYLCASSSGDSGNTIYFGEGSWLTVV.

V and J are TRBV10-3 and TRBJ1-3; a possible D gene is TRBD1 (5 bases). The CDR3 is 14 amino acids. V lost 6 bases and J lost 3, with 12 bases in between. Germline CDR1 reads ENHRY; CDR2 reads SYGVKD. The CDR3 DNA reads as TGTGCCATCAGGACCACAGGTTATGGAAACACCATATATTTT. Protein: CAIRTTGYGNTIYF.

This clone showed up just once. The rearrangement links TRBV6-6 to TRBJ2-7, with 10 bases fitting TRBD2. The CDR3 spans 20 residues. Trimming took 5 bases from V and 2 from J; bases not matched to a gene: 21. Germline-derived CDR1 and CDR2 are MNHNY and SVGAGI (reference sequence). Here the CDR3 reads CASSPEGGSASSGRAYEQYF. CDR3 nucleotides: TGTGCCAGCAGTCCGGAGGGGGGGTCCGCCTCCAGCGGGAGGGCCTACGAGCAGTACTTC.

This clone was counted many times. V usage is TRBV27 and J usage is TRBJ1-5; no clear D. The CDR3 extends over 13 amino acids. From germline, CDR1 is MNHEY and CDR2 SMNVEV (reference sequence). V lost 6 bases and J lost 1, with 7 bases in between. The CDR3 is CASSTLSNQPQHF. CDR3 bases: TGTGCCAGCAGCACCCTGAGCAATCAGCCCCAGCATTTT.

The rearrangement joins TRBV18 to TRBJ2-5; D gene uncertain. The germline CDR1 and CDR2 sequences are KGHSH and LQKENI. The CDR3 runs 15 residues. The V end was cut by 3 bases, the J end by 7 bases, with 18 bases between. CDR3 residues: CASSPPSPALGTQYF. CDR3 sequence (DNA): TGTGCCAGCTCACCTCCTTCTCCAGCCCTAGGGACCCAGTACTTC.

The CDR3 region has the DNA TGCGCCAGCAGCCTCGGGGCCGATAACTATGGCTACACCTTC. Residues: CASSLGADNYGYTF. The chain employs TRBV4-1 and TRBJ1-2, with D maybe TRBD1 (5 bases). This CDR3 region has 14 residues. V was cut by 4 bases and J by 1 base, with 10 bases left in between. Germline V gene data show CDR1 as MGHRA and CDR2 as YSYEKL.

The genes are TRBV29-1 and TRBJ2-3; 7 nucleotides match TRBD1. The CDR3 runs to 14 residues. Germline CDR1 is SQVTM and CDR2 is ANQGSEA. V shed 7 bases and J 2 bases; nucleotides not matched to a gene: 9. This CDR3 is CSAGDRAHTDTQYF. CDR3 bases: TGCAGCGCTGGAGACAGGGCCCACACAGATACGCAGTATTTT.

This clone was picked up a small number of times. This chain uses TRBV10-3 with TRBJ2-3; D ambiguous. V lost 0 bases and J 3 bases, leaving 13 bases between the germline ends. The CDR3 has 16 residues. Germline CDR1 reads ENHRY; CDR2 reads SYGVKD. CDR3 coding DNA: TGTGCCATCAGTGAGTCCCAAGGATTGGGTACAGATACGCAGTATTTT. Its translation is CAISESQGLGTDTQYF.

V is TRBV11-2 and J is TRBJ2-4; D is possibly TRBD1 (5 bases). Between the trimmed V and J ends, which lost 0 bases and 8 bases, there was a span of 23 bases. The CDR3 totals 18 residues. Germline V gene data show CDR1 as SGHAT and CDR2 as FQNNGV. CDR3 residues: CASSLDRVGRARGDIQYF. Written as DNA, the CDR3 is TGTGCCAGCAGCTTAGATCGGGTTGGCAGGGCCCGTGGGGACATTCAGTACTTC.

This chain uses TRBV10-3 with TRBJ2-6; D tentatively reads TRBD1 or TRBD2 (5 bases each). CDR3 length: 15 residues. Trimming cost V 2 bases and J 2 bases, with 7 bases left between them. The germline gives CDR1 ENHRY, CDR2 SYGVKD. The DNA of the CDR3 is TGTGCCATCAGTGAGGGGGGTACTGGGGCCAACGTCCTGACTTTC. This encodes CAISEGGTGANVLTF.

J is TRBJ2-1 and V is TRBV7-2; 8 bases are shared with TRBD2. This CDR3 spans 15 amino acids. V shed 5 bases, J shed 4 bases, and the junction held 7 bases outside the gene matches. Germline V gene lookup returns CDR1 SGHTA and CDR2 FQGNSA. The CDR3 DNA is TGTGCCAGCAGCCCGAGCGGGAGCCAGTACAATGAGCAGTTCTTC. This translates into CASSPSGSQYNEQFF.

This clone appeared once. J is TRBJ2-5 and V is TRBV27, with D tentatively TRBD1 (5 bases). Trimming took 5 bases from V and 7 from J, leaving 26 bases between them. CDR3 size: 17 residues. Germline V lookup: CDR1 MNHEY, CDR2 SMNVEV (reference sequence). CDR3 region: CASSPWIRQGDSLTQYF. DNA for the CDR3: TGTGCCAGCAGTCCCTGGATTCGCCAGGGCGATTCGTTGACCCAGTACTTC.

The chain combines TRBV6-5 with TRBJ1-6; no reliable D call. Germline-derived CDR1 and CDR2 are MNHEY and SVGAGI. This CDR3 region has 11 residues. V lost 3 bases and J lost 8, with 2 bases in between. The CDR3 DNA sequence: TGTGCCAGCAGTTATGATTCACCCCTCCACTTT. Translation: CASSYDSPLHF.

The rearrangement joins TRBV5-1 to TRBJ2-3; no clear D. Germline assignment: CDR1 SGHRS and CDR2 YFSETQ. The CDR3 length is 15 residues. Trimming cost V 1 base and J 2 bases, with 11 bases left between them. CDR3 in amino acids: CASSLNPSLTDTQYF. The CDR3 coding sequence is TGCGCCAGCAGCTTGAACCCCTCCCTCACAGATACGCAGTATTTT.

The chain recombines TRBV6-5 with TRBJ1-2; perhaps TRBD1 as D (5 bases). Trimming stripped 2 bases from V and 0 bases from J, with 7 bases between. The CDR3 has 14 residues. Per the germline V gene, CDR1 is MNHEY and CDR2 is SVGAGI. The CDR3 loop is CASSYGGTNYGYTF. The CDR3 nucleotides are TGTGCCAGCAGTTACGGGGGAACTAACTATGGCTACACCTTC.

The CDR3 region has the DNA TGTGCCATCAGTGAGATTAAGGACAGGGATGGACTAATCCAAGAGACCCAGTACTTC. Translated: CAISEIKDRDGLIQETQYF. The chain uses TRBV10-3 and TRBJ2-5; TRBD1 matches at 8 bases. Unmatched junction bases numbered 15, after V lost 2 bases and J lost 1 base. Germline CDR1 and CDR2: ENHRY and SYGVKD. CDR3 length equals 19 residues.

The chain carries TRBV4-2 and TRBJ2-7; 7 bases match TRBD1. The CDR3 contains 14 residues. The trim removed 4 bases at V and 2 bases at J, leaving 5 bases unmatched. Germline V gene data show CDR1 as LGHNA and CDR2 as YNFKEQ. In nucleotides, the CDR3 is TGTGCCAGCAGCCTAGAGACAGGGACCTACGAGCAGTACTTC. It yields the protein CASSLETGTYEQYF.